These 14 T cell receptor beta chains came from one sample sequenced in a study of Graves' ophthalmopathy and Graves' hyperthyroidism. The authors amplified TCR beta CDR3 regions, and they did so from RNA transcripts for repertoire sequencing. First-round RT-PCR relied on HTBI primers, and a second-round multiplex PCR came next. MiXCR was run by TCRdb on the multiplex PCR reads, yielding one entry per CDR3 protein. The sample records about 370,000 distinct CDR3 sequences, approximately 17% being singletons. Sequencing was performed on peripheral blood. The origin of the receptors is an adult woman with stable Graves' hyperthyroidism.

This clonotype was seen at least ten times. J is TRBJ1-3 and V is TRBV18, with 7 bases matching TRBD1. Trimming cost V 3 bases and J 2 bases; bases outside gene matches: 7. Germline V CDR1 and CDR2: KGHSH, LQKENI. The CDR3 totals 16 residues. The chain's CDR3 is CASSPDGTAAGNTIYF. CDR3 bases: TGTGCCAGCTCACCGGACGGGACAGCAGCTGGAAACACCATATATTTT.

This clonotype has at least ten counts. V is TRBV6-5 and J is TRBJ2-7; D is undetermined. Germline V gene sequence: CDR1 MNHEY, CDR2 SVGAGI. V was clipped by 0 bases and J by 0 bases, with 6 bases between them. The CDR3 extends over 14 amino acids. The CDR3 loop reads CASSYSGPSYEQYF. For the CDR3, the DNA is TGTGCCAGCAGTTACTCTGGACCCTCCTACGAGCAGTACTTC.

This clonotype was found many times. The chain is built from TRBV5-5 and TRBJ1-2; 9 positions match TRBD1. Trimming cost V 3 bases and J 7 bases; bases outside gene matches: 4. This CDR3 is built from 13 residues. Germline loops: CDR1 SGHKS, CDR2 YYEKEE (reference sequence). The CDR3: CASSYDRGSGYTF. CDR3 sequence (DNA): TGTGCCAGCAGCTACGACAGGGGGTCTGGCTACACCTTC.

For this clonotype: Possible read error: a much larger clone is one base away. V gene TRBV28 combines with J gene TRBJ1-1; D call uncertain. The germline CDR1 and CDR2 sequences are MDHEN and SYDVKM. The CDR3 length is 12 residues. Here the CDR3 DNA reads TGTGCCAGCAGGGGAGTGAACACTGAAGCTTGCTTT. Protein sequence: CASRGVNTEACF.

This clonotype came up many times. This CDR3 reads CASSFLRVGNQPQHF. As DNA, the CDR3 is TGTGCCAGCAGTTTCCTCAGGGTTGGGAATCAGCCCCAGCATTTT. J is TRBJ1-5 and V is TRBV28, with D perhaps TRBD1 (5 bases). V shed 3 bases and J shed 4 bases, with 13 bases lying between them. CDR1 MDHEN and CDR2 SYDVKM come from the germline V gene. The CDR3 loop spans 15 amino acids. Full variable domain (rest looked up from reference TRBV28 and TRBJ1-5): DVKVTQSSRYLVKRTGEKVFLECVQDMDHENMFWYRQDPGLGLRLIYFSYDVKMKEKGDIPEGYSVSREKKERFSLILESASTNQTSMYLCASSFLRVGNQPQHFGDGTRLSIL.

Regarding this clonotype: This clone may be a read error of a much larger clone one base away. The rearrangement uses TRBV27 and TRBJ2-5; D is unclear. The CDR3 has 11 residues. V lost 6 bases to trimming and J lost 3 bases, with 5 bases between them. The germline V gene has CDR1 MNHEY and CDR2 SMNVEV (reference sequence). CDR3 sequence (DNA): TGTGCCAGCAGAGGGAAAGAGACCCAGTACTTC. This codes for CASRGKETQYF.

This clonotype was found once. CDR3 protein: CASSRDRVFQPQHF. CDR3 bases: TGTGCCAGCAGTCGGGACAGGGTATTTCAGCCCCAGCATTTT. The chain employs TRBV6-1 and TRBJ1-5; 9 positions agree with TRBD1. CDR3 length: 14 amino acids. Germline CDR1 is MNHNS and CDR2 is SASEGT. V dropped 5 bases and J dropped 6; count of bases not matched to a gene: 5.

This clonotype has at least ten counts. The chain employs TRBV12-3 or TRBV12-4 and TRBJ1-5; TRBD1 is a possible D gene (5 bases). V shed 4 bases and J shed 3 bases, with 10 bases lying between them. CDR3 size: 14 residues. This chain's CDR3 is CASSWGGPNQPQHF. The CDR3 nucleotides are TGTGCCAGCAGTTGGGGGGGTCCCAATCAGCCCCAGCATTTT.

This clonotype was observed many times. The chain combines TRBV20-1 with TRBJ2-7; no reliable D call. This CDR3 contains 14 residues. The ends were cut back, 6 bases at V and 0 bases at J, with 15 bases in the middle. Looked up from germline, CDR1 is DFQATT and CDR2 is SNEGSKA (reference sequence). The CDR3 bases are TGCAGTGCCTCCCCCGAGCCGACCTCCTACGAGCAGTACTTC. Its translation: CSASPEPTSYEQYF.

This clonotype came up many times. This chain joins TRBV30 and TRBJ1-1, with no clear D. Trimming removed 1 base at V and 0 bases at J, with 15 bases between. Germline V lookup: CDR1 GTSNPN, CDR2 SVGIG (reference sequence). This CDR3 has 16 residues. In DNA form, the CDR3 reads TGTGCCTGGAGTGATATGGCAGTACTTATGAACACTGAAGCTTTCTTT. This gives the protein CAWSDMAVLMNTEAFF. The entire variable domain, with the rest obtained from reference TRBV30 and TRBJ1-1, is as follows: SQTIHQWPATLVQPVGSPLSLECTVEGTSNPNLYWYRQAAGRGLQLLFYSVGIGQISSEVPQNLSASRPQDRQFILSSKKLLLSDSGFYLCAWSDMAVLMNTEAFFGQGTRLTVV.

With regard to this clonotype: A read error may be the cause here, since a much bigger clone is one base away. This rearrangement joins TRBV7-3 to TRBJ2-2, with D possibly being TRBD1 or TRBD2 (5 bases each). Germline values: CDR1 SGHTA, CDR2 FQGTGA. The CDR3 is 17 amino acids. CDR3 sequence: CASSPKALVGRVGELCF. The CDR3 DNA sequence: TGTGCCAGCAGCCCAAAGGCGCTAGTCGGCAGGGTCGGGGAGCTGTGTTTT.

This clonotype came up many times. The V gene is TRBV7-2, the J gene TRBJ1-2; TRBD1 agrees at 9 bases. J gave up 4 bases and V 5 bases, and 5 bases lay outside the gene matches. CDR3 length: 14 amino acids. The V gene's germline CDR1 is SGHTA and CDR2 FQGNSA. The CDR3 protein is CASSPTGGLYGYTF. As DNA, the CDR3 is TGTGCCAGCAGCCCGACAGGGGGACTCTATGGCTACACCTTC.

There are many counts of this clonotype. This chain links TRBV28 with TRBJ2-7, with D uncertain. V was pared by 2 bases and J by 2 bases, with 13 bases between. Germline CDR1 is MDHEN and CDR2 is SYDVKM. The CDR3 totals 15 residues. CDR3 bases: TGTGCCAGCAGTTTAGTCCCCCGACCGGCCTACGAGCAGTACTTC. Protein: CASSLVPRPAYEQYF. Combining the CDR3 with reference TRBV28 and TRBJ2-7 gives the whole variable domain DVKVTQSSRYLVKRTGEKVFLECVQDMDHENMFWYRQDPGLGLRLIYFSYDVKMKEKGDIPEGYSVSREKKERFSLILESASTNQTSMYLCASSLVPRPAYEQYFGPGTRLTVT.

This clonotype was picked up many times. V usage is TRBV20-1 and J usage is TRBJ2-7; 8 bases fit TRBD1. This CDR3 has 14 residues. Per the germline V gene, CDR1 is DFQATT and CDR2 is SNEGSKA (reference sequence). Trimming took 4 bases from V and 2 from J; bases not matched to a gene: 7. DNA of the CDR3: TGCAGTGCTACCCGACAGGGGCCCACCTACGAGCAGTACTTC. Its protein product is CSATRQGPTYEQYF.